This is a list of T cell receptor beta chains from one sample in a study of blood T cells in healthy people across ages. TCRdb passed the 5' RACE reads through MiXCR, listing each CDR3 protein once. The repertoire has roughly 2 million distinct CDR3 sequences, around half of them found once; the top ten carry over 2%. The sample consisted of blood. The source is a middle-aged woman in good health. The CDR3 runs from the conserved cysteine through the conserved F or W. A D gene is named only where the DNA matches it firmly. The size of a clone is reported for some rows only, either as once, few or many, or as a class for expanded clones.

clone size: .
J gene: TRBJ2-5
D gene: .
V gene: TRBV3-1
CDR3 protein: CASSQGGRWETQYF
CDR3 DNA: TGTGCCAGCAGCCAAGGAGGTAGATGGGAGACCCAGTACTTC

clone size: .
J gene: TRBJ2-5
D gene: TRBD2
V gene: TRBV4-2
CDR3 protein: CASSSLAGVEGETQYF
CDR3 DNA: TGTGCCAGCAGCTCTCTAGCGGGGGTTGAGGGAGAGACCCAGTACTTC

clone size: .
J gene: TRBJ2-1
D gene: .
V gene: TRBV14
CDR3 protein: CASSQVFNEQFF
CDR3 DNA: TGTGCCAGCAGCCAAGTGTTCAATGAGCAGTTCTTC

clone size: .
J gene: TRBJ2-3
D gene: .
V gene: TRBV20-1
CDR3 protein: CSALGGPSTDTQYF
CDR3 DNA: TGCAGTGCTTTGGGAGGCCCTAGCACAGATACGCAGTATTTT

clone size: .
J gene: TRBJ2-7
D gene: TRBD1
V gene: TRBV3-1
CDR3 protein: CATRQGQSGEQYF
CDR3 DNA: TGTGCCACCAGACAGGGGCAGTCAGGCGAGCAGTACTTC

clone size: .
J gene: TRBJ1-2
D gene: TRBD1
V gene: TRBV20-1
CDR3 protein: CSARPSGTGGYYGYTF
CDR3 DNA: TGCAGTGCTAGACCGTCGGGAACAGGGGGCTACTATGGCTACACCTTC

clone size: .
J gene: TRBJ1-2
D gene: TRBD1
V gene: TRBV7-9
CDR3 protein: CASSLIGGTGSNYGYTF
CDR3 DNA: TGTGCCAGCAGCTTAATAGGCGGGACAGGGTCCAACTATGGCTACACCTTC

clone size: .
J gene: TRBJ2-1
D gene: TRBD2
V gene: TRBV28
CDR3 protein: CASPKRGGDNEQFF
CDR3 DNA: TGTGCCAGCCCGAAGCGGGGAGGGGACAATGAGCAGTTCTTC

clone size: .
J gene: TRBJ2-1
D gene: .
V gene: TRBV28
CDR3 protein: CASRFHRQYNEQFF
CDR3 DNA: TGTGCCAGCAGATTCCACCGACAGTACAATGAGCAGTTCTTC

clone size: few
J gene: TRBJ1-2
D gene: .
V gene: TRBV20-1
CDR3 protein: CSARVPVGTAQSYGYTF
CDR3 DNA: TGCAGTGCTAGAGTGCCTGTCGGGACCGCACAAAGTTATGGCTACACCTTC

clone size: .
J gene: TRBJ2-4
D gene: .
V gene: TRBV7-2
CDR3 protein: CASSLAGASNTKNIQYF
CDR3 DNA: TGTGCCAGCAGCTTAGCGGGCGCTAGTAACACCAAAAACATTCAGTACTTC

clone size: .
J gene: TRBJ2-1
D gene: TRBD2
V gene: TRBV9
CDR3 protein: CASSVGASGGYNEQFF
CDR3 DNA: TGTGCCAGCAGCGTAGGGGCCAGCGGGGGTTACAATGAGCAGTTCTTC

clone size: .
J gene: TRBJ2-3
D gene: TRBD2
V gene: TRBV28
CDR3 protein: CASSFQTSGGEDTQYF
CDR3 DNA: TGTGCCAGCAGTTTTCAGACTAGCGGGGGGGAAGATACGCAGTATTTT

clone size: many
J gene: TRBJ1-2
D gene: .
V gene: TRBV4-2
CDR3 protein: CASSQATGANYGYTF
CDR3 DNA: TGTGCCAGCAGCCAAGCTACAGGAGCCAACTATGGCTACACCTTC

clone size: .
J gene: TRBJ1-4
D gene: TRBD1
V gene: TRBV9
CDR3 protein: CASSVQGATNGKLFF
CDR3 DNA: TGTGCCAGCAGCGTACAGGGGGCGACTAATGGAAAACTGTTTTTT

clone size: few
J gene: TRBJ2-7
D gene: .
V gene: TRBV2
CDR3 protein: CASSDPNREDEQYF
CDR3 DNA: TGTGCCAGCAGTGATCCCAACAGGGAGGACGAGCAGTACTTC

clone size: .
J gene: TRBJ2-7
D gene: .
V gene: TRBV5-1
CDR3 protein: CASSLGSGLYEQYF
CDR3 DNA: TGCGCCAGCAGCTTGGGATCTGGGTTATACGAGCAGTACTTC

clone size: .
J gene: TRBJ2-3
D gene: .
V gene: TRBV7-2
CDR3 protein: CASSLAGWSTDTQYF
CDR3 DNA: TGTGCCAGCAGCTTAGCGGGATGGAGCACAGATACGCAGTATTTT

clone size: .
J gene: TRBJ1-1
D gene: .
V gene: TRBV14
CDR3 protein: CASSQAWGAGVNTEAFF
CDR3 DNA: TGTGCCAGCAGCCAAGCTTGGGGGGCTGGGGTGAACACTGAAGCTTTCTTT

clone size: .
J gene: TRBJ2-1
D gene: .
V gene: TRBV20-1
CDR3 protein: CSAEVMGNEQFF
CDR3 DNA: TGCAGTGCGGAAGTGATGGGGAATGAGCAGTTCTTC

clone size: few
J gene: TRBJ2-4
D gene: TRBD1
V gene: TRBV7-9
CDR3 protein: CASSPGTGYTKNIQYF
CDR3 DNA: TGTGCCAGCAGCCCCGGGACAGGGTATACCAAAAACATTCAGTACTTC

clone size: .
J gene: TRBJ2-7
D gene: TRBD1
V gene: TRBV7-2
CDR3 protein: CASSLATGTGSYEQYF
CDR3 DNA: TGTGCCAGCAGCCTCGCAACAGGGACAGGATCCTACGAGCAGTACTTC

clone size: .
J gene: TRBJ2-3
D gene: TRBD2
V gene: TRBV20-1
CDR3 protein: CSARVGRLAVPDTQYF
CDR3 DNA: TGCAGTGCTAGAGTTGGGAGACTAGCGGTTCCAGATACGCAGTATTTT

clone size: .
J gene: TRBJ2-7
D gene: .
V gene: TRBV15
CDR3 protein: CATSRAESSYEQYF
CDR3 DNA: TGTGCCACCAGCAGGGCAGAGAGCTCCTACGAGCAGTACTTC

clone size: .
J gene: TRBJ2-5
D gene: .
V gene: TRBV6-2/TRBV6-3
CDR3 protein: CASSRTGRRKTQYF
CDR3 DNA: TGTGCCAGCAGTAGAACAGGCCGTCGGAAGACCCAGTACTTC

clone size: few
J gene: TRBJ2-7
D gene: TRBD2
V gene: TRBV7-9
CDR3 protein: CASSLLAGRIGHYEQYF
CDR3 DNA: TGTGCCAGCAGCTTACTAGCGGGGCGAATAGGCCACTACGAGCAGTACTTC

clone size: few
J gene: TRBJ1-2
D gene: .
V gene: TRBV25-1
CDR3 protein: CASSDRPDYGYTF
CDR3 DNA: TGTGCCAGCAGTGACAGGCCCGACTATGGCTACACCTTC

clone size: few
J gene: TRBJ2-1
D gene: .
V gene: TRBV4-3
CDR3 protein: CASSQGVALSSYNEQFF
CDR3 DNA: TGCGCCAGCAGCCAAGGGGTCGCACTAAGCTCCTACAATGAGCAGTTCTTC

clone size: .
J gene: TRBJ2-5
D gene: .
V gene: TRBV5-5
CDR3 protein: CASSFRGDTQETQYF
CDR3 DNA: TGTGCCAGCAGCTTTCGGGGAGACACCCAAGAGACCCAGTACTTC

clone size: few
J gene: TRBJ1-4
D gene: TRBD1
V gene: TRBV12-3/TRBV12-4
CDR3 protein: CASSSTRGQGPLNEKLFF
CDR3 DNA: TGTGCCAGCAGTTCAACCCGGGGACAGGGGCCTCTTAATGAAAAACTGTTTTTT

clone size: .
J gene: TRBJ2-7
D gene: .
V gene: TRBV20-1
CDR3 protein: CSAKYRDNVRNEQYF
CDR3 DNA: TGCAGTGCTAAATACCGGGACAATGTAAGGAATGAGCAGTACTTC